This T cell receptor (beta chain) emerged from a study of T cell responses to AZD1222 COVID-19 vaccine. This clone has ten or more counts. Its antigen is currently unknown. TCRdb's table, derived via immunoSEQ multiplex PCR, lists solely in-frame clones and lacks some. The table has about 120,000 clones, about 87% seen once. Whole-study findings and limits: Most donors were white British and more were female, and clonal diversity was possibly underestimated. Variant regions that are unmutated are reportedly the target of nearly half of spike-specific TCRs. Baseline seropositives among AZD1222 recipients totaled only 5 or 6.

Germline CDR1 is SGHVS and CDR2 is FQNEAQ. This CDR3 is built from 14 residues. V lost 7 bases to trimming and J lost 6 bases; unmatched junction nucleotides: 9. The sample in question was peripheral blood, obtained on day 0 of AZD1222 vaccination. The chain has TRBV7-8 and TRBJ2-7, with 10 bases fitting TRBD2. The TCR originated in an adult in good health. This CDR3 reads CASNLGVAGGEQYF. As DNA, the CDR3 is TGTGCCAGCAACCTGGGGGTAGCGGGAGGCGAGCAGTACTTC.